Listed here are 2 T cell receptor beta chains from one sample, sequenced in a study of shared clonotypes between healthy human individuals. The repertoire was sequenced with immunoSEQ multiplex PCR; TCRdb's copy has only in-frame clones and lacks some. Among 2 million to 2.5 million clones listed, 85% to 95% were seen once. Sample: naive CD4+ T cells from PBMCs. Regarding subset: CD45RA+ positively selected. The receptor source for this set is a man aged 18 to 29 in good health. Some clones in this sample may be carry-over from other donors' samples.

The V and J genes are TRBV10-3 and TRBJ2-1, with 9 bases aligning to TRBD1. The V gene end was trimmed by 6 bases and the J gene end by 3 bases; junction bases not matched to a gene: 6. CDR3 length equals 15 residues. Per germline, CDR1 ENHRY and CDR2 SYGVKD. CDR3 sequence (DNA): TGTGCCATCAGGGGGGACAGGGCCATCTACAATGAGCAGTTCTTC. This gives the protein CAIRGDRAIYNEQFF.

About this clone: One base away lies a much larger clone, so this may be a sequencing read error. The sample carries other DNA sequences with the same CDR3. The CDR3: CASSLYTEAFF. CDR3 bases: TGTGCCAGCAGCTTGTACACTGAAGCTTTCTTT. The rearrangement links TRBV7-2 to TRBJ1-1; D unresolved. This CDR3 has 11 amino acids. The V and J ends lost 3 bases and 3 bases respectively, with 2 bases between them. The V gene's germline CDR1 is SGHTA and CDR2 FQGNSA.